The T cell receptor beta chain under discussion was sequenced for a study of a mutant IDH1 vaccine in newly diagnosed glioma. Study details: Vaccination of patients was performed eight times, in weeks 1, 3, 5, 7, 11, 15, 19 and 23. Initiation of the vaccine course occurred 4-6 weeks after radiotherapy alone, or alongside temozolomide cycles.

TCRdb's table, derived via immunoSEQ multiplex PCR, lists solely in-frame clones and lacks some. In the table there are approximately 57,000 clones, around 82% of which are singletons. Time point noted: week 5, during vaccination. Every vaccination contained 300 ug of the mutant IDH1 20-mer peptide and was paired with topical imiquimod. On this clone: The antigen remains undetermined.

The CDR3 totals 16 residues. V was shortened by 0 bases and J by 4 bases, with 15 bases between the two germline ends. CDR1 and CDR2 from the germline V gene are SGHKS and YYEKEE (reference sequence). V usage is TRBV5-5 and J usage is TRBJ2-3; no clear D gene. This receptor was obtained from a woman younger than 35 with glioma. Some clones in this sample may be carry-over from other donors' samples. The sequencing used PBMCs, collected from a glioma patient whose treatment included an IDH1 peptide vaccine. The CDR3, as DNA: TGTGCCAGCAGCTTGGGCCCGTTACTAAGGGCAGATACGCAGTATTTT. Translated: CASSLGPLLRADTQYF.